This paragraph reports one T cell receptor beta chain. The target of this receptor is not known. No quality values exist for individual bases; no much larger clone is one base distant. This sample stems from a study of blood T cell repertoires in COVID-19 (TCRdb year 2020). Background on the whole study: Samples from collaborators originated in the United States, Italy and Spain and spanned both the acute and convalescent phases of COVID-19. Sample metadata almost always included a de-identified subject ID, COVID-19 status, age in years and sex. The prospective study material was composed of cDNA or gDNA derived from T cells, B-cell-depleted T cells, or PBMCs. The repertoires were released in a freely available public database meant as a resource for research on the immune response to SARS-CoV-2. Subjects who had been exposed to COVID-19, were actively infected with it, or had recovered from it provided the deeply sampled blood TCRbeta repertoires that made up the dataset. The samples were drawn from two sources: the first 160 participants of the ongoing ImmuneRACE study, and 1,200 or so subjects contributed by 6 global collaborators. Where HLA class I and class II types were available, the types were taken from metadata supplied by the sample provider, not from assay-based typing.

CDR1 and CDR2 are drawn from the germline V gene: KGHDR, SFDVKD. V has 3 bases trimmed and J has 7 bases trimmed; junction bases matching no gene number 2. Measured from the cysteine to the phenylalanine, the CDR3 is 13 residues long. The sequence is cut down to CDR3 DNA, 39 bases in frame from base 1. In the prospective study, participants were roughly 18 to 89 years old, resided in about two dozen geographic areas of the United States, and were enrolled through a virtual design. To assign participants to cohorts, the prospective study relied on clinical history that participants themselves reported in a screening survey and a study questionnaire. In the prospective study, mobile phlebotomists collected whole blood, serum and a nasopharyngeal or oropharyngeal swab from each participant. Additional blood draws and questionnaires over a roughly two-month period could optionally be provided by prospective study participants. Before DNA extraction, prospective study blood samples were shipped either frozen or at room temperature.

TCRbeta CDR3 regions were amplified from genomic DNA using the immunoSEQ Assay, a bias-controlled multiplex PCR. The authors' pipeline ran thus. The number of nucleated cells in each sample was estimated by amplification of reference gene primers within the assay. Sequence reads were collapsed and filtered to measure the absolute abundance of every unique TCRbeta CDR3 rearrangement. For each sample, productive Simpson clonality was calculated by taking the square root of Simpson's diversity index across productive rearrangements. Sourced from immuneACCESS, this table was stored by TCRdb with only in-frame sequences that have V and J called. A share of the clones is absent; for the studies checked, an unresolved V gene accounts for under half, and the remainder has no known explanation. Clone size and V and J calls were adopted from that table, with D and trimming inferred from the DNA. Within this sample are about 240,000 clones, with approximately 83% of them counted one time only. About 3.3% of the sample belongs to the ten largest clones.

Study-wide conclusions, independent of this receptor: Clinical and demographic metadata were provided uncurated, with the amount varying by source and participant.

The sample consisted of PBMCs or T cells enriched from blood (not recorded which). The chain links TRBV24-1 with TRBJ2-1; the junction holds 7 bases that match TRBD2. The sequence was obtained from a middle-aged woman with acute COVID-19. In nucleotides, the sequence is TGTGCCACCAGTGATACTAGCGTAAATGAGCAGTTCTTC. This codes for CATSDTSVNEQFF.